This T cell receptor beta chain was recovered during a study of blood T cell repertoires in COVID-19 (dated by TCRdb to 2020 to 2021). General notes on the study: The collaborator samples originated in the United States, Italy and Spain and spanned the acute and convalescent phases of COVID-19. The samples were drawn from two sources: the first 160 participants of the ongoing ImmuneRACE study, and over 950 subjects contributed by 6 global collaborators. HLA class I and class II types, where available, came from metadata supplied by the sample provider rather than from assay-based typing. The repertoires were released in a freely available public database intended as a resource for research on the immune response to SARS-CoV-2. The material from the prospective study consisted of cDNA or gDNA derived from T cells, B-cell-depleted T cells, or PBMCs. The dataset comprised deeply sampled blood TCRbeta repertoires from subjects exposed to, actively infected with, or recovered from COVID-19. A de-identified subject ID, COVID-19 status, age in years and sex were almost always included in the sample metadata.

The study at large found these results: The amount of clinical and demographic metadata varied by source and participant and was provided uncurated.

The trim is 5 bases for V and 9 bases for J, with a gap of 19 bases between the germline ends. As encoded in the germline V gene (reference sequence), CDR1 is LNHDA while CDR2 is SQIVND. Taken from cysteine to phenylalanine, the CDR3 has 14 residues. Of all the DNA, just the CDR3 is kept, 42 bases in frame from base 1. With regard to this clone: Its antigen has not been determined. No qualities accompany the bases; no much larger clone lies one base away.

A second Seattle source provided samples from volunteer blood donors who had recovered from COVID-19. Whole blood was collected in K2EDTA tubes by collaborating institutions according to the institutions' own protocols. For TCRbeta analysis, collaborator samples were shipped as frozen whole blood, as isolated PBMCs, or as DNA extracted from either sample type. TCRbeta CDR3 regions were amplified from genomic DNA by means of the immunoSEQ Assay, a bias-controlled multiplex PCR. The authors' analysis ran thus. The number of nucleated cells in each sample was estimated by amplification of reference gene primers within the assay. Sequence reads were collapsed and filtered to measure the absolute abundance of every unique TCRbeta CDR3 rearrangement. For each sample, productive Simpson clonality was calculated as the square root of Simpson's diversity index across productive rearrangements. TCRdb mirrors the immuneACCESS table, restricted to in-frame sequences. Some clones are absent from its copies; in checked studies, under half trace to an unresolved V gene, and the reason for the others is unknown. For V, J and clone size, that table is used; D and trimming come from the DNA. In this sample the table shows around 230,000 clones, 80% to 90% of which occur a single time. The ten largest clones add up to 2.2% of the sample.

Recombination connected TRBV19 to TRBJ2-5; the D segment could be TRBD2, given 6 matching bases. The sequence was obtained from a man younger than 40 who had recovered from COVID-19. The sequenced sample was peripheral blood. CDR3 protein: CASSQTRDLTAQYF. The bases read TGTGCCAGTAGTCAGACTAGGGACTTAACGGCCCAGTACTTC.